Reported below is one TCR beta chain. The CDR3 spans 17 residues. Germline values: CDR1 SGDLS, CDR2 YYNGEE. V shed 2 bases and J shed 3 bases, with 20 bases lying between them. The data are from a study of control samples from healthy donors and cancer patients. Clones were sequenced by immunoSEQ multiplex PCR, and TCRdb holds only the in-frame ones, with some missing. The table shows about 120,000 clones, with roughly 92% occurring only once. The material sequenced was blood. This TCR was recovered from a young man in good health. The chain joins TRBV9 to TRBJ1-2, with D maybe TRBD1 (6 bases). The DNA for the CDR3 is TGTGCCAGCAGCGTTACAGGGAGCGCGGGGGTTGACTATGGCTACACCTTC. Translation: CASSVTGSAGVDYGYTF. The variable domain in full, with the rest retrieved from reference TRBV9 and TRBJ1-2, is DSGVTQTPKHLITATGQRVTLRCSPRSGDLSVYWYQQSLDQGLQFLIQYYNGEERAKGNILERFSAQQFPDLHSELNLSSLELGDSALYFCASSVTGSAGVDYGYTFGSGTRLTVV.